This is a list of T cell receptor beta chains from one sample in a study of blood T cell repertoires in COVID-19. Sequencing used immunoSEQ multiplex PCR; TCRdb keeps in-frame clones, though not all of them. The table has around 270,000 clones, around nine tenths seen once; the top ten hold about 10%. The sequenced sample was peripheral blood. These receptors were collected from a man in his forties who had recovered from COVID-19. Each CDR3 is given with its conserved first and last residue. A D gene is named only where the DNA matches it firmly. The size of a clone is reported for some rows only, either as once, few or many, or as a class for expanded clones.

TRBJ2-1 . TRBV6-4 TRBD2 TGTGCCAGTTCACGGGGGGAGGATCGGGATGAGCAGTTCTTC CASSRGEDRDEQFF
TRBJ2-7 . TRBV5-1 TRBD1 TGCGCCAGCAGCTTTGGATCACAGGGGTTTGAGCAGTACTTC CASSFGSQGFEQYF
TRBJ2-3 . TRBV15 . TGTGCCACCAACCCACGGGGGAGCACAGATACGCAGTATTTT CATNPRGSTDTQYF
TRBJ2-1 few TRBV19 TRBD1 TGTGCCAGTAGGCATGTGGGACAGACCTACAATGAGCAGTTCTTC CASRHVGQTYNEQFF
TRBJ2-7 . TRBV7-2 TRBD2 TGTGCCAGCAGCCTCCTAGGGGTAGCGGGAGGGCCTAGTAACGAGCAGTACTTC CASSLLGVAGGPSNEQYF
TRBJ1-6 . TRBV12-3/TRBV12-4 . TGTGCCAGCGGTACGCAGGGGATTTCACCCCTCCACTTT CASGTQGISPLHF
TRBJ2-3 . TRBV4-3 . TGCGCCAGCAGCCAAGATGCCCGCGGTACGCAGTATTTT CASSQDARGTQYF
TRBJ2-5 . TRBV28 . TGTGCCAGCAGTCACCGGGGGGCAGAGACCCAGTACTTC CASSHRGAETQYF
TRBJ2-5 . TRBV9 TRBD2 TGTGCCAGCAGCGAAGTGCGGCTAGCGGGAGTAGAGACCCAGTACTTC CASSEVRLAGVETQYF
TRBJ2-1 . TRBV5-1 TRBD1 TGCGCCAGCAGCTTGGAACGGACAGGGGGCGCGGGATACAATGAGCAGTTCTTC CASSLERTGGAGYNEQFF
TRBJ1-1 . TRBV7-2 TRBD1 TGTGCCAGCAGCTTACAGGGGGCTGCGGATGAAGCTTTCTTT CASSLQGAADEAFF
TRBJ2-7 once TRBV4-3 . TGCGCCAGCAGCCAAGACTTGGACACCCTTCCAGAGCAGTACTTC CASSQDLDTLPEQYF
TRBJ1-5 . TRBV19 . TGTGCCAGTAGTATGGGGGGTTCGGCCCAGCATTTT CASSMGGSAQHF
TRBJ1-1 . TRBV20-1 . TGCAGTGCGAGACCCGACGGGGAAGCTTTCTTT CSARPDGEAFF
TRBJ2-1 . TRBV14 . TGTGCCAGCAGCCTAGTAGTAAATGAGCAGTTCTTC CASSLVVNEQFF
TRBJ2-1 . TRBV2 TRBD2 TGTGCCAGCAGTGACGGGACTAGCGGGAGTATCTACAATGAGCAGTTCTTC CASSDGTSGSIYNEQFF
TRBJ1-4 . TRBV13 TRBD1 TGTGCCAGCAGCCGAGGGGGCAACGGAAAACTGTTTTTT CASSRGGNGKLFF
TRBJ1-2 . TRBV19 . TGTGCCAGTAGTATATATGCCAGGGGAGAAGGCTACACCTTC CASSIYARGEGYTF
TRBJ1-5 . TRBV7-2 . TGTGCCAGCAGCTTAGGTCTCGGGGAGGCTCAGCCCCAGCATTTT CASSLGLGEAQPQHF
TRBJ1-1 . TRBV2 . TGTGCCAGCATCCCGTCCCGAGCTGGTCACACTGAAGCTTTCTTT CASIPSRAGHTEAFF
TRBJ2-3 once TRBV11-2 TRBD2 TGTGCCAGCAGCTTAGTCCTAGCGGGGGGCACAGATACGCAGTATTTT CASSLVLAGGTDTQYF
TRBJ2-5 . TRBV5-1 . TGCGCCAGCAGCCTATCCCAAGAGACCCAGTACTTC CASSLSQETQYF
TRBJ1-6 few TRBV3-1/TRBV3-2 . TGTGCCAGCAGCCAAGTGCAGAATTCACCCCTCCACTTT CASSQVQNSPLHF
TRBJ1-6 . TRBV25-1 TRBD1 TGTGCCAGCAGTGAGACAGGGAGAGATAATTCACCCCTCCACTTT CASSETGRDNSPLHF
TRBJ2-3 . TRBV21-1 . TGTGCCAGCAGCAAAGGGAACGGACACACAGATACGCAGTATTTT CASSKGNGHTDTQYF
TRBJ2-7 . TRBV30 . TGTGCCTGGAGTTCGTGGGACAACTCCTACGAGCAGTACTTC CAWSSWDNSYEQYF
TRBJ1-3 . TRBV28 . TGTGCCAGCAGTTTAGGGCATGGAAACACCATATATTTT CASSLGHGNTIYF
TRBJ1-2 . TRBV9 . TGTGCCAGCAGCGTAGCTCCGCAGGGGCAAAGAGGAAACTATGGCTACACCTTC CASSVAPQGQRGNYGYTF
TRBJ2-7 . TRBV19 TRBD2 TGTGCCAGTAGTTTGTCTAGCGGGGTGACCTACGAGCAGTACTTC CASSLSSGVTYEQYF
TRBJ2-1 few TRBV7-2 TRBD1 TGTGCCAGCAGCTTAGGGACAGGGCCCTACAATGAGCAGTTCTTC CASSLGTGPYNEQFF
TRBJ2-7 . TRBV7-8 . TGTGCCAGCAGCTTAGAAGGGGGTACAGGCAGATACTTC CASSLEGGTGRYF
TRBJ2-1 . TRBV14 TRBD2 TGTGCCACAACAGCTCGAGCGGGAAGGAGAGATGAGCAGTTCTTC CATTARAGRRDEQFF
TRBJ1-1 . TRBV7-2 TRBD1 TGTGCCAGCAGCCCCGGACAGGGCAACACTGAAGCTTTCTTT CASSPGQGNTEAFF
TRBJ2-3 . TRBV6-6 TRBD2 TGTGCCAGCAGCGCCAAGAGCGGGAGTAGCGCAGATACGCAGTATTTT CASSAKSGSSADTQYF
TRBJ2-7 . TRBV4-2 . TGTGCCAGCAGCCAAGATGTCGGCGGGACTCCGTACGAGCAGTACTTC CASSQDVGGTPYEQYF
TRBJ2-7 . TRBV27 . TGTGCCAGCAGTTTAGTCGGCGGCGAGAGCTCCTACGAGCAGTACTTC CASSLVGGESSYEQYF
TRBJ2-2 once TRBV5-1 TRBD2 TGCGCCAGCAGCAAGGGACTAGCGGCCGGAACTAACACCGGGGAGCTGTTTTTT CASSKGLAAGTNTGELFF
TRBJ2-4 . TRBV6-6 TRBD1 TGTGCCAGCAGCCAAGGACAGGGGTTTGACAAAAACATTCAGTACTTC CASSQGQGFDKNIQYF
TRBJ1-2 . TRBV7-2 . TGTGCCAGCAGCTTATGGGTGGGGGCCGGCTACACCTTC CASSLWVGAGYTF
TRBJ1-2 . TRBV3-1/TRBV3-2 TRBD1 TGTGCCAGCAACGACAGGGCTGGGGGTGGCTACACCTTC CASNDRAGGGYTF
TRBJ1-2 . TRBV5-1 TRBD1 TGCGCCAGCAGCTCTCTGGGACAGAGGATTGATGGCTACACCTTC CASSSLGQRIDGYTF
TRBJ2-5 . TRBV2 TRBD1 TGTGCCAGCAAGATCCGGACAGGGGGAGAGACCCAGTACTTC CASKIRTGGETQYF
TRBJ1-5 . TRBV7-9 TRBD1 TGTGCCAGCACCAGCGGGTCGGGCAGGGGGCAGAATCAGCCCCAGCATTTT CASTSGSGRGQNQPQHF
TRBJ2-7 . TRBV12-3/TRBV12-4 . TGTGCCAGCAGCCTTATTAGCGGTTATGAGTACTTC CASSLISGYEYF
TRBJ2-5 . TRBV29-1 . TGCAGCGTTGATCTGGGGCTCCAAGAGACCCAGTACTTC CSVDLGLQETQYF
TRBJ1-1 . TRBV6-5 TRBD1 TGTGCCAGCAGCCAAACGACAGGGCTTGCTTTCTTT CASSQTTGLAFF
TRBJ2-5 . TRBV19 TRBD2 TGTGCCAGTAGTATGTGGGGGAGGGAGGAGACCCAGTACTTC CASSMWGREETQYF
TRBJ2-5 . TRBV3-1/TRBV3-2 . TGTGCCAGCAGCCAAGTTCGGCGGGAGACCCAGTACTTC CASSQVRRETQYF
TRBJ2-2 . TRBV25-1 . TGTGCCAGCAGTCCGACCTCTCAGGCCGCGCCAGACGGGGAGCTGTTTTTT CASSPTSQAAPDGELFF
TRBJ1-2 . TRBV9 . TGTGCCAGCAGCGGGGGCCGGTCACAGCCTTCTAACTATGGCTACACCTTC CASSGGRSQPSNYGYTF
TRBJ2-6 few TRBV6-2/TRBV6-3 . TGTGCCACCACCCCCCTTCCAGGGCGAGAAGGGGCCAACGTCCTGACTTTC CATTPLPGREGANVLTF
TRBJ2-7 . TRBV5-1 TRBD2 TGCGCCAGCAGCTTGCGGACTAGCGGGAGAGGAACCTACGAGCAGTACTTC CASSLRTSGRGTYEQYF
TRBJ2-3 . TRBV3-1/TRBV3-2 TRBD1 TGTGCCAGCAGTCCTGACAGGGTGCCGCAGTATTTT CASSPDRVPQYF